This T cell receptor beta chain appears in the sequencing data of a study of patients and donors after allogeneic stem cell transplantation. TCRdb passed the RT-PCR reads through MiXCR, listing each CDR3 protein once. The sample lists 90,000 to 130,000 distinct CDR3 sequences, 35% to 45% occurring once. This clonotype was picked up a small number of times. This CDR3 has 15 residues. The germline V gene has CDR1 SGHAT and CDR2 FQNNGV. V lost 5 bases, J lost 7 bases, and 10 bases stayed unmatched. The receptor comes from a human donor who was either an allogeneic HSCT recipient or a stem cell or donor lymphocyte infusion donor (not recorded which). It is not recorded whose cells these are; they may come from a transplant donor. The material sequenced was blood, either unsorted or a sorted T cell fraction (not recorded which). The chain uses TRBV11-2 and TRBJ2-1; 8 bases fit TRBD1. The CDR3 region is CASSRDRGGLNEQFF. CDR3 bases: TGTGCCAGCAGCCGAGACAGGGGAGGCCTGAATGAGCAGTTCTTC.